The clone carrying this TCR beta chain was recorded a few times. One entry per CDR3 protein results from TCRdb running MiXCR on the 5' RACE reads. The sample includes 250,000 to 300,000 distinct CDR3 sequences, 15% to 20% seen only once; the top ten take roughly 20%. The sample belongs to a study of T-cell memory formation after mild COVID-19. On the study more broadly: Each donor largely had its own TCR clusters.

Germline CDR1 and CDR2: MNHEY and SVGAGI. The V end lost 2 bases, the J end lost 4 bases, and 14 bases lay between the germline ends. The CDR3 is 16 residues long. The J gene is TRBJ2-2, the V gene TRBV6-5; possibly TRBD2 for D (5 bases). This sequence originates from a young man who had mild COVID-19 (a few samples of this study predate the infection). Cell type and time point are not known. The source material was PBMCs or a T cell subset sorted from them (not recorded which). The CDR3 DNA reads as TGTGCCAGCAGTTACGGAGGATTTCGAGTCACCGGGGAGCTGTTTTTT. Its protein product is CASSYGGFRVTGELFF.